One and the same sample provided the 9 T cell receptor beta chains below, sequenced in a study of human T cells and chemical hapten exposure (dated by TCRdb to the early 2020s). The time point label on this specimen signifies: patch test 2, 6 weeks after DPC sensitization. According to the study, the label for this sample's treatment or condition signals: therapeutic diphenylcyclopropenone sensitization with weekly scalp DPC. The library was made by RACE. Reads for this sample came from a NextSeq 500. TCRdb ran its own pipeline on the public reads, namely fastp trimming at Q25 and MiXCR clone calling, and kept in-frame beta chains. Entries that share a CDR3 protein sequence are merged under the most common genes and DNA. The sample table lists under 85,000 distinct CDR3 sequences, about 9.3% of them with a count of one. Roughly 7% of the sample goes to the ten largest clones. Material: whole blood, obtained in connection with sensitization to the hapten diphenylcyclopropenone (DPC). The receptor source for this set is a woman aged 45-65 years with alopecia areata. Some clones in this sample may be carry-over from other donors' samples.

This clonotype was found many times. This rearrangement joins TRBV18 to TRBJ2-1, with D possibly TRBD2 on 5 matching bases. The CDR3 runs 17 residues. The V gene's germline CDR1 is KGHSH and CDR2 LQKENI. V was trimmed by 0 bases and J by 5 bases, leaving 17 bases between them. The CDR3, as DNA: TGTGCCAGCTCACCACCGTTGGGAGAACCGGGCCACAATGAGCAGTTCTTC. Residues: CASSPPLGEPGHNEQFF.

This clonotype was observed many times. The V gene is TRBV20-1, the J gene TRBJ2-3; 15 bases map to TRBD2. The V gene end was trimmed by 5 bases and the J gene end by 4 bases; junction bases not matched to a gene: 13. The CDR3 spans 18 residues. Per the germline V gene, CDR1 is DFQATT and CDR2 is SNEGSKA (reference sequence). For the CDR3, the DNA is TGCAGTGCTTCCAAGGGACTAGCGGGAGGTTCTGGGTCAGATACGCAGTATTTT. Residues: CSASKGLAGGSGSDTQYF.

This clonotype has more than one count but fewer than ten. The chain couples TRBV5-1 to TRBJ2-5, with a tentative D call TRBD1 (5 bases). This CDR3 is built from 14 residues. The V end lost 6 bases, the J end lost 2 bases, and 14 bases lay between the germline ends. Germline CDR1 reads SGHRS; CDR2 reads YFSETQ. CDR3 region: CASKKGRDQETQYF. The CDR3 DNA reads TGCGCCAGCAAAAAGGGCAGGGATCAAGAGACCCAGTACTTC. Filled out from reference TRBV5-1 and TRBJ2-5, the complete variable domain reads KAGVTQTPRYLIKTRGQQVTLSCSPISGHRSVSWYQQTPGQGLQFLFEYFSETQRNKGNFPGRFSGRQFSNSRSEMNVSTLELGDSALYLCASKKGRDQETQYFGPGTRLLVL.

At least ten counts were recorded for this clonotype. This rearrangement joins TRBV5-1 to TRBJ2-2; TRBD1 matches 7 bases. CDR3 size: 15 residues. From germline, CDR1 is SGHRS and CDR2 YFSETQ. With 5 bases clipped from V and 5 bases from J, the junction kept 9 bases outside the gene matches. This CDR3 reads CASRRDSESTGELFF. The CDR3 DNA reads TGCGCCAGCAGACGGGACAGCGAGTCGACCGGGGAGCTGTTTTTT.

Many counts were recorded for this clonotype. The chain carries TRBV2 and TRBJ2-1; TRBD2 agrees at 10 bases. With V trimmed by 5 bases and J by 7 bases, 11 bases remained unmatched. The length of the CDR3 is 16 residues. Germline V lookup: CDR1 SNHLY, CDR2 FYNNEI. CDR3 nucleotide sequence: TGTGCCAGCAGTCCTGGACTAGCGGTCCCTAGGAATGAGCAGTTCTTC. It codes for CASSPGLAVPRNEQFF.

This clonotype turned up a few times. The chain is built from TRBV29-1 and TRBJ1-5; TRBD1 aligns across 11 bases. Germline V gene sequence: CDR1 SQVTM, CDR2 ANQGSEA. The CDR3 has 14 amino acids. V shed 5 bases and J 4 bases; nucleotides not matched to a gene: 4. CDR3 in DNA: TGCAGCGTTAGGACAGGGGGCCCGAATCAGCCCCAGCATTTT. It specifies CSVRTGGPNQPQHF. The variable domain in full, completed from reference TRBV29-1 and TRBJ1-5, reads SAVISQKPSRDICQRGTSLTIQCQVDSQVTMMFWYRQQPGQSLTLIATANQGSEATYESGFVIDKFPISRPNLTFSTLTVSNMSPEDSSIYLCSVRTGGPNQPQHFGDGTRLSIL.

The table lists this clonotype with many counts. The chain recombines TRBV5-1 with TRBJ1-1; TRBD1 matches at 10 bases. Trimming at V came to 7 bases and at J to 4 bases, leaving 16 bases not matched to a gene. Germline V gene data show CDR1 as SGHRS and CDR2 as YFSETQ. The CDR3 is made up of 17 amino acids. CDR3 amino acids: CASGPSGTGAMGTEAFF. CDR3 bases: TGCGCCAGCGGTCCCTCCGGGACAGGGGCCATGGGCACTGAAGCTTTCTTT. Combining the CDR3 with reference TRBV5-1 and TRBJ1-1 gives the whole variable domain KAGVTQTPRYLIKTRGQQVTLSCSPISGHRSVSWYQQTPGQGLQFLFEYFSETQRNKGNFPGRFSGRQFSNSRSEMNVSTLELGDSALYLCASGPSGTGAMGTEAFFGQGTRLTVV.

The table lists this clonotype with many counts. J is TRBJ1-2 and V is TRBV2, with D unresolved. V was shortened by 4 bases and J by 8 bases, with 14 bases between the two germline ends. Germline lookup yields CDR1 SNHLY and CDR2 FYNNEI. CDR3 length equals 13 residues. CDR3 coding DNA: TGTGCCAGCAGTGTTGACGCCGGGAGGGGCTACACCTTC. It codes for CASSVDAGRGYTF.

The chain joins TRBV6-4 to TRBJ2-3, with 11 bases lining up with TRBD2. Germline V gives CDR1 MRHNA, CDR2 SNTAGT. V lost 3 bases and J lost 2; bases outside the gene matches: 1. This CDR3 spans 15 amino acids. CDR3 loop: CASSEGLADTDTQYF. The CDR3 nucleotides are TGTGCCAGCAGTGAGGGACTAGCGGACACAGATACGCAGTATTTT.